This T cell receptor (beta chain) stems from a study of T-cell reconstitution after alpha-beta-depleted transplantation in children. This clonotype was counted a few times. Its antigen remains unidentified. Deletions cut 4 bases from V and 2 bases from J, with 11 bases between. Germline V lookup: CDR1 MNHEY, CDR2 SMNVEV (reference sequence). CDR3 length: 14 amino acids. The TCRbeta library incorporated unique molecular identifiers. TCRdb reanalysed the PCR reads using MiXCR and keeps one entry per CDR3 protein. The profile shows about 540,000 distinct CDR3 sequences, approximately 30% of them singletons. Findings of the study overall: One year post-transplant, T-cell counts and diversity were largely derived from T cells produced anew. Reports say that about two months after transplant, the alpha-beta T cells came out of several hundred graft clones that had expanded. High day-60 TCRbeta diversity in some patients came from surviving recipient T cells and thymic progenitors.

The receptor's source is a boy less than two years old with Wiskott-Aldrich syndrome, due to receive a stem cell transplant. This sequence joins TRBV27 and TRBJ1-2; D gene ambiguous. The input for sequencing was PBMCs, taken before TCRalphabeta/CD19-depleted stem cell transplant. The CDR3 loop reads CASSYSETNYGYTF. In DNA form, the CDR3 reads TGTGCCAGCAGTTATTCTGAGACAAACTATGGCTACACCTTC.